Here is one T cell receptor beta chain with its context. This specimen belongs to a study of T cell changes during pregnancy in multiple sclerosis. The table came from immunoSEQ multiplex PCR; TCRdb's copy has only in-frame clones and leaves some out. In the table there are 50,000 to 65,000 clones, 85% to 95% of which are singletons. The length of the CDR3 is 17 residues. CDR1 MNHNS and CDR2 SASEGT come from the germline V gene. The trim removed 0 bases at V and 6 bases at J, leaving 10 bases unmatched. Specimen: CD8+ T cells from peripheral blood mononuclear cells, collected in the second trimester of pregnancy. This TCR was sampled from a female donor with multiple sclerosis, enrolled in a pregnancy study. The chain joins TRBV6-1 to TRBJ2-3; 9 bases agree with TRBD2. In DNA form, the CDR3 reads TGTGCCAGCAGTGAAGCAGGGGGCGCGGGAGGGGGGGATACGCAGTATTTT. Translated: CASSEAGGAGGGDTQYF.